This entry is about one TCR beta chain. The CDR3 has 16 residues. The V gene lost 0 bases and the J gene lost 10 bases, with 19 bases spanning the gap. This entry belongs to a study of blood T cell repertoires in COVID-19. This table comes from immunoSEQ multiplex PCR, and its TCRdb copy is limited to in-frame clones, with some not included. In the table there are about 370,000 clones, around 92% of which are singletons. The sequence derives from a woman younger than 45 with COVID-19, enrolled during active disease. Specimen: peripheral blood. The V and J genes are TRBV6-7 and TRBJ2-4; TRBD2 might be the D (6 bases). TRBV6-7 has ORF status, its function being uncertain. The CDR3 DNA is TGTGCCAGCAGTTACTCGACGGGGGTTTTTGTGCGGATTCAGTACTTC. This translates into CASSYSTGVFVRIQYF.